Listed below are T cell receptor beta chains from one sample, sequenced in a study of blood T cell repertoires in COVID-19. Sequenced by immunoSEQ multiplex PCR; TCRdb stores in-frame clones only, minus some. The profile shows a few hundred thousand clones, about nine tenths of them singletons. Material: peripheral blood. These receptors came from a woman aged 40 to 50 who had recovered from COVID-19. Both conserved end residues are part of each CDR3. The order of the fields is J gene, V gene, CDR3 protein.

TRBJ1-2 | TRBV2 | CASSEAADRINGYTF
TRBJ2-1 | TRBV7-2 | CASSAWGDPYNEQFF
TRBJ2-3 | TRBV5-1 | CASSLGTSGLSTDTQYF
TRBJ1-2 | TRBV10-2 | CASSDVWAGGNYGYTF
TRBJ1-1 | TRBV30 | CAWSSPGSNTEAFF
TRBJ2-5 | TRBV19 | CASRLAGQETQYF
TRBJ2-3 | TRBV18 | CASSPSTSGSLTDTQYF
TRBJ1-5 | TRBV6-4 | CASSVRNYSNQPQHF
TRBJ2-3 | TRBV10-3 | CAISESGLAGEMNTQYF
TRBJ2-1 | TRBV11-2 | CASSPELTRPVHEQFF
TRBJ1-3 | TRBV14 | CASSPGTGGNTIYF
TRBJ1-1 | TRBV5-8 | CASRMIGGGTEAFF
TRBJ2-7 | TRBV4-1 | CASSQSRTGGYEQYF
TRBJ2-7 | TRBV25-1 | CASSELGGRGYEQYF
TRBJ2-7 | TRBV27 | CASSFLKTSGAYEQYF
TRBJ2-3 | TRBV2 | CASSEAAGTSTDTQYF
TRBJ2-5 | TRBV7-9 | CASLKGQGLEETQYF
TRBJ2-5 | TRBV27 | CASSTRTSGNFGETQYF
TRBJ1-5 | TRBV28 | CASFQGGSNQPQHF
TRBJ1-3 | TRBV14 | CASSQRGLYDTIYF
TRBJ2-7 | TRBV6-1 | CASSGGLAGGVAYEQYF
TRBJ1-1 | TRBV18 | CASSYDRAGTEAFF
TRBJ2-6 | TRBV5-1 | CASSLAGGQAPSGANVLTF
TRBJ2-2 | TRBV7-2 | CASSLRGGNTGELFF
TRBJ2-5 | TRBV6-5 | CASSYSGLKETQYF
TRBJ2-1 | TRBV19 | CATRSYNEQFF
TRBJ2-1 | TRBV7-6 | CASSSTSGPAREQFF
TRBJ2-7 | TRBV27 | CASSITGTLHYEQYF
TRBJ2-7 | TRBV3-1/TRBV3-2 | CASSQAGLAGGYEQYF
TRBJ2-7 | TRBV5-1 | CASRITWTGVHEQYF
TRBJ2-3 | TRBV7-3 | CASSLTLASGRGTDTQYF
TRBJ2-7 | TRBV9 | CASSPSTERNEQYF
TRBJ2-3 | TRBV4-1 | CASSQDLGITQYF
TRBJ2-5 | TRBV13 | CASSRPSGTSGRSSETQYF
TRBJ2-3 | TRBV7-6 | CASAPGLAGVLSTDTQYF
TRBJ1-2 | TRBV28 | CAISSGQGSLGDGYTF
TRBJ2-7 | TRBV27 | CASSLTAGLAGVGEQYF
TRBJ1-5 | TRBV10-3 | CAISEATGDQPQHF
TRBJ2-3 | TRBV6-1 | CASSATRWTGGIDTQYF
TRBJ2-1 | TRBV7-3 | CASSVTGLFYNEQFF
TRBJ2-7 | TRBV30 | CAWSVLAGENEQYF
TRBJ2-1 | TRBV5-8 | CASSWTLGEVEQFF